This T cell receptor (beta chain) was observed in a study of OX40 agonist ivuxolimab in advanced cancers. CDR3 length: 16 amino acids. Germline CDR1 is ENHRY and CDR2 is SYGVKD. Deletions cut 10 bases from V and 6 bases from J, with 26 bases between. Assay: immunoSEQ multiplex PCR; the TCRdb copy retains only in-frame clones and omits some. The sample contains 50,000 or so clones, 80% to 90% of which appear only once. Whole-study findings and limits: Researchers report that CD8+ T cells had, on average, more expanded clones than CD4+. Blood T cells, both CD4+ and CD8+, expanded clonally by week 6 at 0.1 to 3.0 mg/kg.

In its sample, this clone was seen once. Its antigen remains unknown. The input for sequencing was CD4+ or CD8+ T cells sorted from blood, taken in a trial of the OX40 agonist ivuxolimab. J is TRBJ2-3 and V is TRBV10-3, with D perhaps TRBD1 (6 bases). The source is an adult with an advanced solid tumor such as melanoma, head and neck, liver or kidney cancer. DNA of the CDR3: TGTGCCACCTGGGCCGGGACATATGAAATTTGGGATACGCAGTATTTT. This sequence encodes CATWAGTYEIWDTQYF.